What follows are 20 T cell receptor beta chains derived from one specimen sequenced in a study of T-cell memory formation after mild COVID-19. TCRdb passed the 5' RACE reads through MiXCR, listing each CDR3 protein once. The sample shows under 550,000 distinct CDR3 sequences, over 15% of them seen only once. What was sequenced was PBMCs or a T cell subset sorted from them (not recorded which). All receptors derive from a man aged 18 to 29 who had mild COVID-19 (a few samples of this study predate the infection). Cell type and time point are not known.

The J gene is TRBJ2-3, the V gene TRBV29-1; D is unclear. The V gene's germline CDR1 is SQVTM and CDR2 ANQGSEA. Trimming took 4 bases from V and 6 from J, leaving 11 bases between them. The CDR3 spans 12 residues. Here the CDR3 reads CSVAQFGDTQYF. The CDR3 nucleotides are TGCAGCGTTGCTCAATTCGGGGATACGCAGTATTTT.

This chain's CDR3 is CASSLYQRGGQDTQYF. The CDR3 DNA is TGTGCCAGCAGTTTATATCAGCGGGGGGGTCAAGATACGCAGTATTTT. J is TRBJ2-3 and V is TRBV27; TRBD2 agrees at 10 bases. CDR1 and CDR2 from the germline V gene are MNHEY and SMNVEV (reference sequence). CDR3 length equals 16 residues. The V gene end was trimmed by 1 base and the J gene end by 5 bases; junction bases not matched to a gene: 6.

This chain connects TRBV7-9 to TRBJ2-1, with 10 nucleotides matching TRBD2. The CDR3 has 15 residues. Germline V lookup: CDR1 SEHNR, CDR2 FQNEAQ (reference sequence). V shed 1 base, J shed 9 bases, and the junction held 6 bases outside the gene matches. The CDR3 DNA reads TGTGCCAGCAGCTTAGGTGGAGCGGGGGGGCTTGAGCAGTTCTTC. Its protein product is CASSLGGAGGLEQFF.

The CDR3 here is CASSPRQGPLYEQYV. The CDR3 nucleotides are TGTGCCAGCAGTCCCCGGCAGGGACCACTTTACGAGCAGTACGTC. The V gene is TRBV6-2 or TRBV6-3, the J gene TRBJ2-7; D may correspond to TRBD1 or TRBD2 (5 bases each). The CDR3 sequence is 15 residues long. V lost 5 bases and J lost 4, with 18 bases in between. Per germline, CDR1 MNHEY and CDR2 SVGEGT.

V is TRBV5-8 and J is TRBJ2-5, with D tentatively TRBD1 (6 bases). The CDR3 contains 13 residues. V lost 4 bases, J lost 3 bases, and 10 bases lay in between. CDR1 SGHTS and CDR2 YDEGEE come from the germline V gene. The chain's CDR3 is CASSRRTEETQYF. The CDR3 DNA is TGTGCCAGCAGCCGACGGACAGAAGAGACCCAGTACTTC.

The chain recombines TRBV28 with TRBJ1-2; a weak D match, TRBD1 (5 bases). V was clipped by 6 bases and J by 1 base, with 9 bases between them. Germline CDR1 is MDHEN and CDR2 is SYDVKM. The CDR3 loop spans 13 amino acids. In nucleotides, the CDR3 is TGTGCCAGCAGACGGAGGGGTAACTATGGCTACACCTTC. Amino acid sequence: CASRRRGNYGYTF.

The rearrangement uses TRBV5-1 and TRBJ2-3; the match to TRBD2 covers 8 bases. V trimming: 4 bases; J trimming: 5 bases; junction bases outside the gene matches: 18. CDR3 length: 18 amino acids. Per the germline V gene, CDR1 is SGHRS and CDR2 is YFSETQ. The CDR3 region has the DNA TGCGCCAGCAGCCCTTCCTCGGGTAGCGGGGCAGGCGGAGATACGCAGTATTTT. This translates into CASSPSSGSGAGGDTQYF.

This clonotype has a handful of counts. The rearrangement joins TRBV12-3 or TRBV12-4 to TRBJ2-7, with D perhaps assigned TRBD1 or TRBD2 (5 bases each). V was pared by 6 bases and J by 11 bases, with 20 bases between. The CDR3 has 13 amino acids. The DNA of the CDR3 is TGTGCCAGCAGCACCGGGACCGACTCCTGGGAGTACTTC. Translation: CASSTGTDSWEYF.

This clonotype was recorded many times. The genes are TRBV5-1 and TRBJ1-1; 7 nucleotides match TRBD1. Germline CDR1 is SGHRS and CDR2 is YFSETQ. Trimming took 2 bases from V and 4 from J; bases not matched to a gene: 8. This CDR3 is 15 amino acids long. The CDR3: CASSFPRQGGTEAFF. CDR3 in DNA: TGCGCCAGCAGCTTCCCCCGACAGGGCGGCACTGAAGCTTTCTTT.

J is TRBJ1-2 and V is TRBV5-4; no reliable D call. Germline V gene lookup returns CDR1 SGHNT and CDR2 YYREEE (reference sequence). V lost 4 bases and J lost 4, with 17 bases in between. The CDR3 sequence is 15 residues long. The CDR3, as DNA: TGTGCCAGCAGCCCGAAGAATATGGACCCCTATGGCTACACCTTC. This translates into CASSPKNMDPYGYTF.

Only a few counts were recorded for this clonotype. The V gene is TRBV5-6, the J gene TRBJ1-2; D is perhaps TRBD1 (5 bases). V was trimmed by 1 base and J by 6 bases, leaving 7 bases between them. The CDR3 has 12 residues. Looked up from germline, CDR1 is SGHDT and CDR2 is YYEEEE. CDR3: CASSLWGNGYTF. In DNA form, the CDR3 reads TGTGCCAGCAGCTTGTGGGGGAATGGCTACACCTTC. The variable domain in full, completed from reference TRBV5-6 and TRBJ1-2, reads DAGVTQSPTHLIKTRGQQVTLRCSPKSGHDTVSWYQQALGQGPQFIFQYYEEEERQRGNFPDRFSGHQFPNYSSELNVNALLLGDSALYLCASSLWGNGYTFGSGTRLTVV.

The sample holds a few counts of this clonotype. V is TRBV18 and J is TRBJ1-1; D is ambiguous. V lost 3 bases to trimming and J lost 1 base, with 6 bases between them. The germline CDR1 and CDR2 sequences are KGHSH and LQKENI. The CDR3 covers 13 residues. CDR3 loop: CASSPLQNTEAFF. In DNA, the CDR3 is TGTGCCAGCTCACCCCTTCAGAACACTGAAGCTTTCTTT.

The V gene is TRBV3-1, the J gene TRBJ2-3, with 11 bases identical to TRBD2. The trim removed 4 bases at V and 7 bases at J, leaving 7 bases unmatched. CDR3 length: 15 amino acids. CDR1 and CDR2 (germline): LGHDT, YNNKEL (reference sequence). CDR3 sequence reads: CASSLGTSGGHTQYF. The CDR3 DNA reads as TGTGCCAGCAGCCTCGGGACTAGCGGAGGCCATACGCAGTATTTT.

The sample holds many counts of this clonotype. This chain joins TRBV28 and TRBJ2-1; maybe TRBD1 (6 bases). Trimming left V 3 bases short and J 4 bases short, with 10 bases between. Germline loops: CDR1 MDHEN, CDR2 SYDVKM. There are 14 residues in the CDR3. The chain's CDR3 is CASSLVGGYNEQFF. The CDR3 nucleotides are TGTGCCAGCAGTTTGGTAGGGGGTTACAATGAGCAGTTCTTC.

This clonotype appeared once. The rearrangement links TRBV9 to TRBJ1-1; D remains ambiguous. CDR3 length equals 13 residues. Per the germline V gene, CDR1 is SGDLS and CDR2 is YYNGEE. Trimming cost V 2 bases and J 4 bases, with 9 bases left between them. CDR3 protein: CASSVAQSTEAFF. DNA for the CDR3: TGTGCCAGCAGCGTTGCGCAGTCCACTGAAGCTTTCTTT. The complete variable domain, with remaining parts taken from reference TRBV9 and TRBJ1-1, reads DSGVTQTPKHLITATGQRVTLRCSPRSGDLSVYWYQQSLDQGLQFLIQYYNGEERAKGNILERFSAQQFPDLHSELNLSSLELGDSALYFCASSVAQSTEAFFGQGTRLTVV.

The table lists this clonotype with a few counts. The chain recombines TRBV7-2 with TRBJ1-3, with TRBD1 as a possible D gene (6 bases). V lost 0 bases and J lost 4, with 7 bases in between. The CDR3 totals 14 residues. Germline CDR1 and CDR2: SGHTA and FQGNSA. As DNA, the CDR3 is TGTGCCAGCAGCTTAGCAGGGGGAGGAAACACCATATATTTT. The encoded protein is CASSLAGGGNTIYF.

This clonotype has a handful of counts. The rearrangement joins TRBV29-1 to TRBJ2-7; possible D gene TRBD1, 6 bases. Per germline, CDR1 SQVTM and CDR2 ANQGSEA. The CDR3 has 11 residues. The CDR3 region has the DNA TGCAGAACAGGGTGCTCCTACGAGCAGTACTTC. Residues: CRTGCSYEQYF.

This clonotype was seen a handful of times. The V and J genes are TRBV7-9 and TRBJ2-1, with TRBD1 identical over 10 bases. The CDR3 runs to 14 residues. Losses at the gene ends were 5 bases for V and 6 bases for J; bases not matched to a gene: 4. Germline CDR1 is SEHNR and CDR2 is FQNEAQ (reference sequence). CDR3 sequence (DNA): TGTGCCAGCAGCCGGGGACAGGGGTTCAATGAGCAGTTCTTC. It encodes CASSRGQGFNEQFF.

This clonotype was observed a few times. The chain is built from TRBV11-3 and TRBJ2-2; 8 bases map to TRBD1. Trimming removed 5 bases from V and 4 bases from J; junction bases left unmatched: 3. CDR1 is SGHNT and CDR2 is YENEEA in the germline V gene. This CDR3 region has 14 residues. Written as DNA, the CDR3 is TGTGCCAGCAGCCCCGGGACAGGCACCGGGGAGCTGTTTTTT. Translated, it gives CASSPGTGTGELFF.

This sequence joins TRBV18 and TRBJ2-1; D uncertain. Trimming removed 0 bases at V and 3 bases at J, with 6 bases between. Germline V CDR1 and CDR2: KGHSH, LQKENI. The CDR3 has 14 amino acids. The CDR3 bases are TGTGCCAGCTCACCACCGGTGAACTACAATGAGCAGTTCTTC. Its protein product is CASSPPVNYNEQFF.